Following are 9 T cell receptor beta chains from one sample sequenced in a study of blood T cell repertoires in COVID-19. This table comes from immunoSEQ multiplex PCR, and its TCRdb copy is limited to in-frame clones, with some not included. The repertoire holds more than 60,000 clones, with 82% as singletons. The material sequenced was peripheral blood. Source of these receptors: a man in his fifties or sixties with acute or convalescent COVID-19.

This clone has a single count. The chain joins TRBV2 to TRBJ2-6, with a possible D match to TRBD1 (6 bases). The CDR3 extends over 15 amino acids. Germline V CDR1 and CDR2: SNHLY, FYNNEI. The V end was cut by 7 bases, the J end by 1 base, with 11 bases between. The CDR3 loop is CASTLRGSGANVLTF. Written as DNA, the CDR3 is TGTGCCAGCACCCTTAGGGGGTCTGGGGCCAACGTCCTGACTTTC.

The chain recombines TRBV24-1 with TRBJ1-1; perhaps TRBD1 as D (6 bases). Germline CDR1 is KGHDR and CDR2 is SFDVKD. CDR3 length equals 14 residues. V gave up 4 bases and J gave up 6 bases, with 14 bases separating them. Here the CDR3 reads CATSDSGGLAEAFF. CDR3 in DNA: TGTGCCACCAGTGACAGCGGGGGGCTGGCTGAAGCTTTCTTT.

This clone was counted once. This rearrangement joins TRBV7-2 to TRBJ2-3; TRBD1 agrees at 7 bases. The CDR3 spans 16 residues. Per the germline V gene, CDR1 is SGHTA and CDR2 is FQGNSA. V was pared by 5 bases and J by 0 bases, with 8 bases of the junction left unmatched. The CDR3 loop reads CASSTQGTVSTDTQYF. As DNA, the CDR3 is TGTGCCAGCAGCACCCAGGGGACAGTTAGCACAGATACGCAGTATTTT.

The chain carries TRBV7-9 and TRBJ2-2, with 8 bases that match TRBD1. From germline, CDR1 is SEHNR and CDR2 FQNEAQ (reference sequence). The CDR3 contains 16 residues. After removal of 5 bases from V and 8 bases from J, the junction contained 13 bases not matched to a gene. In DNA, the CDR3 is TGTGCCAGCAGCGGCCGGCGACAGGGGAGTTGGGGGGAGCTGTTTTTT. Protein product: CASSGRRQGSWGELFF.

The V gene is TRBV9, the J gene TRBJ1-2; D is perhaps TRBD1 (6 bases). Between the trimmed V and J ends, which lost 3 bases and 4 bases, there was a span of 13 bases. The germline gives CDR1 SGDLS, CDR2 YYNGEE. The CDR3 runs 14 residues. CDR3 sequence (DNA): TGTGCCAGCAGCGGACCAGGGGATAGCTATGGCTACACCTTC. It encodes CASSGPGDSYGYTF.

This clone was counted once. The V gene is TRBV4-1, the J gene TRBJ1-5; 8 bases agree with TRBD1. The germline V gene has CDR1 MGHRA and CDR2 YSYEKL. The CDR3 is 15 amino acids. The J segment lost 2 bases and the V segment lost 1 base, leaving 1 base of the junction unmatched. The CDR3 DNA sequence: TGCGCCAGCAGCCAAGCACAGGGGGGCAATCAGCCCCAGCATTTT. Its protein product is CASSQAQGGNQPQHF.

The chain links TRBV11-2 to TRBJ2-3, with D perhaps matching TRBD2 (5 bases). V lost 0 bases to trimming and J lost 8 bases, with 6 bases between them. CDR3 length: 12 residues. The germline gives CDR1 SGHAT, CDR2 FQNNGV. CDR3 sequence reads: CASSLDRGTQYF. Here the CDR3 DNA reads TGTGCCAGCAGCTTAGATCGGGGTACGCAGTATTTT.

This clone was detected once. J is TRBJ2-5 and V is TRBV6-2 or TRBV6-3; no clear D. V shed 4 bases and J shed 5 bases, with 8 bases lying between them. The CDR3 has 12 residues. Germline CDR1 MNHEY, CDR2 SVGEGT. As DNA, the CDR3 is TGTGCCAGCAGTTTGAGGCGCGAGACCCAGTACTTC. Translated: CASSLRRETQYF.

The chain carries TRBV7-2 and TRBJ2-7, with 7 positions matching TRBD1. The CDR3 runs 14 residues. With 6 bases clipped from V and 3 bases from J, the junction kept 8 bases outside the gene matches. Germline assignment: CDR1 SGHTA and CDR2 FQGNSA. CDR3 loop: CASRSGTASYEQYF. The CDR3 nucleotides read TGTGCCAGCAGATCCGGGACAGCAAGCTACGAGCAGTACTTC.